These T cell receptor beta chains were read from a single sample in a study of metastatic and nonmetastatic thyroid tumors. TCRdb re-analyzed the PCR reads through MiXCR. The data contain 4,000 to 4,500 clones, about a third of them seen just once; the ten biggest clones take up less than 60%. Sequencing was performed on adjacent normal tissue. Receptor source: a male donor with papillary thyroid cancer or a benign thyroid nodule (not recorded which). Some clones in this sample may be carry-over from other donors' samples. Both conserved end residues are part of each CDR3. The D gene is left open where the match is weak. For some rows the clone size is stated as once, few or many, or as a class when expanded; others skip it.

NA TRBJ1-3 few TRBV11-2 TGTGCCAGCAGCTTATGGGGGTCTGGAAACACCATATATTTT CASSLWGSGNTIYF
NA TRBJ1-6 NA TRBV9 TGTGCCAGCAGCGTTAGGGTGGGAAATTCACCCCTCCACTTT CASSVRVGNSPLHF
NA TRBJ1-6 NA TRBV7-9 TGTGCCAGCAGCTTAGGAGGCAGGGGTAACTCACCCCTCCACTTT CASSLGGRGNSPLHF
NA TRBJ1-2 many TRBV6-1 TGTGCCAGCAGTCCAGGAGCTAACTATGGCTACACCTTC CASSPGANYGYTF
TRBD1 TRBJ1-1 NA TRBV28 TGTGCCAGCAGTTTATTCGGACAGGGAAGAAACACTGAAGCTTTCTTT CASSLFGQGRNTEAFF